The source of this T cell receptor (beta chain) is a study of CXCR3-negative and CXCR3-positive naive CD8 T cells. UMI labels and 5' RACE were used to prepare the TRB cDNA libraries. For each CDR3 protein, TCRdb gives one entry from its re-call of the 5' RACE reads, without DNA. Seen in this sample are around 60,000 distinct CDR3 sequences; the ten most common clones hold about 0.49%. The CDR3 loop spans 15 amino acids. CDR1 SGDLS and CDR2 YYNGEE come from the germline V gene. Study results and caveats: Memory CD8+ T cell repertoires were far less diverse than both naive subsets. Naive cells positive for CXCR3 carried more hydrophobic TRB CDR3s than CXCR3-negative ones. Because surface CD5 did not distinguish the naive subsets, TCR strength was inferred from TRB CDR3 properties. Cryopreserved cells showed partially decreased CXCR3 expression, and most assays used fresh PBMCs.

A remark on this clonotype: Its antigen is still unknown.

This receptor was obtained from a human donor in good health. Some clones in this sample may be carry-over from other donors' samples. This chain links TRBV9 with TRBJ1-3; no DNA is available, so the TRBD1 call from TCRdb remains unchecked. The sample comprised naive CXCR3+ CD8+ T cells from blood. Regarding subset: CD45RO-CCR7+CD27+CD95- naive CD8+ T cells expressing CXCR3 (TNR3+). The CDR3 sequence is CASSEGQFPGNTIYF.